This entry lists 19 T cell receptor beta chains sequenced from one sample in a study of blood T cells in healthy people across ages. Next came a second PCR, run for about 6 to 12 cycles, which used a sample-barcoded 5' primer along with a J-beta primer mix. TCRdb processed the 5' RACE reads anew with MiXCR; each CDR3 protein has one entry. The sample lists almost 550,000 distinct CDR3 sequences, 20% to 30% occurring once. The same specimen was also included in a second study, on T cells of mothers and their children.

Material for sequencing was blood. These receptor sequences come from a boy between 10 and 17 years old in good health.

This clonotype showed up just a few times. The chain is built from TRBV2 and TRBJ2-5, with a weak D call TRBD1 (5 bases). The CDR3 spans 17 residues. The V end was cut by 4 bases, the J end by 0 bases, with 18 bases between. The germline CDR1 and CDR2 sequences are SNHLY and FYNNEI. DNA of the CDR3: TGTGCCAGCAGTGGGGTTGGGGCCTTGGTTAACCAAGAGACCCAGTACTTC. Amino acid sequence: CASSGVGALVNQETQYF.

The chain couples TRBV18 to TRBJ2-7, with a tentative D call TRBD1 (5 bases). The germline V gene has CDR1 KGHSH and CDR2 LQKENI. The CDR3 runs to 15 residues. Between the trimmed V and J ends, which lost 2 bases and 5 bases, there was a span of 16 bases. Written as DNA, the CDR3 is TGTGCCAGCTCACCAAGCACCTTTCAGGGCAACGAGCAGTACTTC. Translated, it gives CASSPSTFQGNEQYF.

On this clonotype itself: One junction end disagrees with the germline gene, perhaps due to a read error. The J gene is TRBJ1-1, the V gene TRBV7-9; a weak D match, TRBD1 (5 bases). CDR1 is SEHNR and CDR2 is FQNEAQ in the germline V gene (reference sequence). The CDR3 length is 13 residues. The CDR3 sequence is CASKTGGNAEAFF. CDR3 bases: TGTGCCAGCAAAACCGGGGGGAACGCTGAAGCTTTCTTT.

The V and J genes are TRBV9 and TRBJ1-1; possible D gene TRBD1, 6 bases. Trimming pared 0 bases from V and 1 base from J, leaving 13 bases between. Germline CDR1 reads SGDLS; CDR2 reads YYNGEE. This CDR3 spans 16 amino acids. CDR3: CASSVEGGHQNTEAFF. The CDR3, as DNA: TGTGCCAGCAGCGTAGAGGGGGGACACCAGAACACTGAAGCTTTCTTT.

CDR3 sequence (DNA): TGCAGTGCTAGTAGATCTTCACGTCCGGATACGCAGTATTTT. This encodes CSASRSSRPDTQYF. The chain couples TRBV20-1 to TRBJ2-3; no clear D gene. Germline values: CDR1 DFQATT, CDR2 SNEGSKA (reference sequence). The CDR3 sequence is 14 residues long. V lost 3 bases and J lost 6, with 16 bases in between.

The J gene is TRBJ1-5, the V gene TRBV7-2, with D uncertain. Germline V gives CDR1 SGHTA, CDR2 FQGNSA. V gave up 5 bases and J gave up 3 bases, with 14 bases separating them. The CDR3 loop spans 15 amino acids. For the CDR3, the DNA is TGTGCCAGCAGCCCAAACAGAAATCCCAATCAGCCCCAGCATTTT. It is translated as CASSPNRNPNQPQHF. The full variable domain, completed using reference TRBV7-2 and TRBJ1-5, is GAGVSQSPSNKVTEKGKDVELRCDPISGHTALYWYRQSLGQGLEFLIYFQGNSAPDKSGLPSDRFSAERTGGSVSTLTIQRTQQEDSAVYLCASSPNRNPNQPQHFGDGTRLSIL.

This chain links TRBV20-1 with TRBJ1-2; D call uncertain. CDR1 and CDR2 from the germline V gene are DFQATT and SNEGSKA (reference sequence). V dropped 6 bases and J dropped 8 bases, with 25 bases sitting between them. This CDR3 contains 15 residues. CDR3 amino acids: CSARKSRMAKGGYTF. CDR3 coding DNA: TGCAGTGCCCGAAAGTCAAGGATGGCCAAAGGCGGCTACACCTTC.

This chain uses TRBV25-1 with TRBJ2-7, with TRBD1 matching 7 bases. Looked up from germline, CDR1 is MGHDK and CDR2 is SYGVNS. The J segment lost 3 bases and the V segment lost 1 base, leaving 3 bases of the junction unmatched. CDR3 size: 14 residues. Here the CDR3 DNA reads TGTGCCAGCAGTGAATTTGGGACAGACTACGAGCAGTACTTC. This sequence encodes CASSEFGTDYEQYF.

This clonotype appeared many times. The rearrangement links TRBV7-2 to TRBJ2-7; D assignment may be TRBD1 or TRBD2 (5 bases each). Trimming left V 5 bases short and J 7 bases short, with 15 bases between. The CDR3 has 13 amino acids. Looked up from germline, CDR1 is SGHTA and CDR2 is FQGNSA. The CDR3 is CASSPYGAEEQYF. CDR3 coding DNA: TGTGCCAGCAGCCCTTACGGGGCCGAAGAGCAGTACTTC.

The table lists this clonotype with a few counts. V usage is TRBV20-1 and J usage is TRBJ1-1; D unclear. The CDR3 is 11 amino acids. In germline, CDR1 is DFQATT, CDR2 SNEGSKA (reference sequence). Trimming pared 3 bases from V and 3 bases from J, leaving 5 bases between. In DNA, the CDR3 is TGCAGTGCTAGTGTGCACACTGAAGCTTTCTTT. Encoded protein: CSASVHTEAFF.

The V gene is TRBV7-1, the J gene TRBJ2-6; D is ambiguous. TRBV7-1 is known as an ORF, though its function is uncertain. Deletions cut 5 bases from V and 2 bases from J, with 31 bases between. The CDR3 runs to 22 residues. CDR3 residues: CASSPLLIRRRTEGPGANVLTF. CDR3 DNA: TGTGCCAGCAGCCCCCTCCTCATTCGACGAAGGACCGAAGGTCCTGGGGCCAACGTCCTGACTTTC.

V is TRBV11-2 and J is TRBJ2-7; the match to TRBD2 covers 10 bases. The CDR3 spans 14 residues. J lost 8 bases, V lost 8 bases, and 12 bases had no gene match. Germline CDR1 SGHAT, CDR2 FQNNGV. CDR3 protein: CASGSLAGLGKQYF. Here the CDR3 DNA reads TGTGCCAGCGGCTCACTAGCGGGACTAGGGAAGCAGTACTTC. Variable domain in full (rest from reference TRBV11-2 and TRBJ2-7): EAGVAQSPRYKIIEKRQSVAFWCNPISGHATLYWYQQILGQGPKLLIQFQNNGVVDDSQLPKDRFSAERLKGVDSTLKIQPAKLEDSAVYLCASGSLAGLGKQYFGPGTRLTVT.

The chain recombines TRBV6-5 with TRBJ2-4; the D gene is possibly TRBD1 (5 bases). The V gene lost 2 bases and the J gene lost 13 bases, with 15 bases spanning the gap. The CDR3 consists of 13 residues. The germline gives CDR1 MNHEY, CDR2 SVGAGI. CDR3 in amino acids: CASSYDRIDRQYF. The CDR3 DNA reads TGTGCCAGCAGTTACGACCGTATTGACAGACAGTACTTC.

The CDR3 protein is CSASNTVSGNTIYF. The DNA for the CDR3 is TGCAGTGCTTCCAACACCGTCTCTGGAAACACCATATATTTT. The chain employs TRBV20-1 and TRBJ1-3; no definite D call. The CDR3 consists of 14 residues. Trimming removed 5 bases from V and 0 bases from J, with 11 bases in between. The germline V gene encodes CDR1 DFQATT and CDR2 SNEGSKA (reference sequence).

This clonotype turned up a few times. This chain joins TRBV12-3 or TRBV12-4 and TRBJ2-7; no clear D gene. This CDR3 has 13 amino acids. V was pared by 3 bases and J by 7 bases, with 13 bases between. CDR3 coding DNA: TGTGCCAGCAGTTTCTCTTCACCCTGGGAGCAGTACTTC. Translated, it gives CASSFSSPWEQYF.

This clonotype was seen only a few times. The rearrangement links TRBV29-1 to TRBJ2-2, with no clear D. This CDR3 comprises 16 residues. CDR1 and CDR2 from the germline V gene are SQVTM and ANQGSEA. Trimming took 1 base from V and 0 from J, leaving 12 bases between them. The CDR3 loop is CSVEGVAPANTGELFF. Written as DNA, the CDR3 is TGCAGCGTTGAAGGGGTAGCCCCCGCGAACACCGGGGAGCTGTTTTTT.

V and J are TRBV5-5 and TRBJ1-4; a possible D gene is TRBD1 (5 bases). Germline CDR1 reads SGHKS; CDR2 reads YYEKEE (reference sequence). CDR3 length: 14 residues. V gave up 2 bases and J gave up 8 bases, with 13 bases separating them. The CDR3 sequence: CASSFWDRREKLFF. CDR3 coding DNA: TGTGCCAGCAGCTTCTGGGACCGGCGGGAAAAACTGTTTTTT.

For this clonotype: The junction departs from the called germline gene at one end, perhaps through a read error. The genes are TRBV7-2 and TRBJ2-1, with TRBD1 as a possible D gene (6 bases). Germline assignment: CDR1 SGHTA and CDR2 FQGNSA. The CDR3 covers 15 residues. Here the CDR3 DNA reads TGTGCCAGCATCTTAGGAAGGGGGTATACAATGCCGCAGTTCTTC. Protein sequence: CASILGRGYTMPQFF.

This clonotype was counted between two and nine times. V and J are TRBV28 and TRBJ2-1; D ambiguous. Germline V gives CDR1 MDHEN, CDR2 SYDVKM. Trimming left V 6 bases short and J 10 bases short, with 13 bases between. This CDR3 region has 12 residues. The chain's CDR3 is CASSNGWVEQFF. The CDR3 DNA follows: TGTGCCAGCAGCAATGGTTGGGTGGAGCAGTTCTTC.